This TCR beta chain was identified during a study of blood T cells in healthy people across ages. This clonotype was recorded a few times. A second PCR, run for 7 to 11 cycles, used a sample-barcoded 5' primer plus a J-beta primer mix. In TCRdb, the 5' RACE reads were re-called with MiXCR into one record per CDR3 protein. There are fewer than 800,000 distinct CDR3 sequences in the sample; roughly 49% occur only once, and approximately 32% lies in the top ten. CDR1 SQVTM and CDR2 ANQGSEA come from the germline V gene. The CDR3 length is 14 residues. Trimming shortened V by 7 bases and J by 0 bases, and 14 bases separated the two germline ends.

This TCR derives from a woman aged 60 to 75 in good health. V and J are TRBV29-1 and TRBJ2-3; the D is unclear. Sequences were obtained from blood. CDR3 region: CSAGTARSTDTQYF. The CDR3 DNA sequence: TGCAGCGCAGGTACAGCGAGAAGCACAGATACGCAGTATTTT.